This is a list of T cell receptor beta chains from one sample in a study of shared T cell receptors in the human thymus. The repertoire was sequenced with immunoSEQ multiplex PCR; TCRdb's copy has only in-frame clones and lacks some. The table lists about 540,000 clones, around 78% of them singletons. These sequences were also reported in another study, on human thymus T cells.

Source material: thymocytes. The receptors were gathered from a boy under three years old with a congenital heart defect. Both conserved end residues are part of each CDR3. The order of the fields is D gene, clone size, J gene, V gene, CDR3 DNA, CDR3 protein. D genes are given only for firm matches. Some rows have no size entry. The others give once, few or many, or a class for an expanded clone.

d_gene: .
abundance: .
j_gene: TRBJ1-1
v_gene: TRBV27
CDR3nt: TGTGCCAGCAGTCCCGGGACATACAACACTGAAGCTTTCTTT
CDR3aa: CASSPGTYNTEAFF

d_gene: TRBD1
abundance: .
j_gene: TRBJ1-2
v_gene: TRBV5-8
CDR3nt: TGTGCCAGCAGCTTGTTGAGGGGGCGGGTCTATGGCTACACCTTC
CDR3aa: CASSLLRGRVYGYTF

d_gene: TRBD1
abundance: .
j_gene: TRBJ1-2
v_gene: TRBV4-2
CDR3nt: TGTGCCAGCAGCCAAGATCCAGGGGGCGCGGTGCTGGACTATGGCTACACCTTC
CDR3aa: CASSQDPGGAVLDYGYTF

d_gene: .
abundance: .
j_gene: TRBJ1-1
v_gene: TRBV28
CDR3nt: TGTGCCAGCAGTTTCGGACACTGGAACACTGAAGCTTTCTTT
CDR3aa: CASSFGHWNTEAFF

d_gene: TRBD1
abundance: .
j_gene: TRBJ1-4
v_gene: TRBV28
CDR3nt: TGTGCCAGCACCCACAGGGGGAGCGAAAAACTGTTTTTT
CDR3aa: CASTHRGSEKLFF

d_gene: .
abundance: .
j_gene: TRBJ2-7
v_gene: TRBV5-1
CDR3nt: TGCGCCAGCAGCTTGCCTCTACCCGGTAAAGAGGAGCAGTACTTC
CDR3aa: CASSLPLPGKEEQYF

d_gene: TRBD1
abundance: .
j_gene: TRBJ2-7
v_gene: TRBV28
CDR3nt: TGTGCCAGCAGTTGGGACAGGACCTACGAGCAGTACTTC
CDR3aa: CASSWDRTYEQYF

d_gene: TRBD2
abundance: .
j_gene: TRBJ2-4
v_gene: TRBV4-3
CDR3nt: TGCGCCAGCAGCCAAGATGGGGTGAGGCGGGAGGGCCCCCAGTACTTC
CDR3aa: CASSQDGVRREGPQYF

d_gene: TRBD1
abundance: .
j_gene: TRBJ2-1
v_gene: TRBV28
CDR3nt: TGTGCCAGCAGTCCCTACCGGGACAGGGCCGGCGAACCCTACAATGAGCAGTTCTTC
CDR3aa: CASSPYRDRAGEPYNEQFF

d_gene: .
abundance: .
j_gene: TRBJ2-1
v_gene: TRBV30
CDR3nt: TGTGCCTGGAGAGTGGGGGCTAGTAGGTTCTTC
CDR3aa: CAWRVGASRFF

d_gene: TRBD2
abundance: .
j_gene: TRBJ2-1
v_gene: TRBV4-3
CDR3nt: TGCGCCAGCAGCCAAGACCGTGGGGAGCGCGGGGGAGATGAGCAGTTCTTC
CDR3aa: CASSQDRGERGGDEQFF

d_gene: TRBD2
abundance: .
j_gene: TRBJ2-1
v_gene: TRBV30
CDR3nt: TGTGCCTGGAGTCCCCTAGCGGGAGTCCACAATGAGCAGTTCTTC
CDR3aa: CAWSPLAGVHNEQFF

d_gene: TRBD2
abundance: .
j_gene: TRBJ2-7
v_gene: TRBV7-2
CDR3nt: TGTGCCAGCAGCTTAGTCGGCGGGAGTGGTTACGAGCAGTACTTC
CDR3aa: CASSLVGGSGYEQYF

d_gene: TRBD2
abundance: .
j_gene: TRBJ2-7
v_gene: TRBV28
CDR3nt: TGTGCCAGCAGTCCCCGGGACTGGGGCGGGGGCGAGCAGTACTTC
CDR3aa: CASSPRDWGGGEQYF

d_gene: TRBD1
abundance: .
j_gene: TRBJ2-2
v_gene: TRBV11-2
CDR3nt: TGTGCCAGCAGCCCGGGACAGGGGACCACCGGGGAGCTGTTTTTT
CDR3aa: CASSPGQGTTGELFF

d_gene: .
abundance: .
j_gene: TRBJ2-3
v_gene: TRBV7-8
CDR3nt: TGTGCCAGCAGCTTACCCCCAGACAGGAGTAGCACAGATACGCAGTATTTT
CDR3aa: CASSLPPDRSSTDTQYF

d_gene: TRBD2
abundance: few
j_gene: TRBJ2-5
v_gene: TRBV9
CDR3nt: TGTGCCAGCAGCGTAGCGGTGGGAGGGGAGACCCAGTACTTC
CDR3aa: CASSVAVGGETQYF

d_gene: TRBD1
abundance: .
j_gene: TRBJ2-3
v_gene: TRBV15
CDR3nt: TGTGCCACCAGTAGTATAGGACAGGGTAAAACAGATACGCAGTATTTT
CDR3aa: CATSSIGQGKTDTQYF

d_gene: TRBD2
abundance: .
j_gene: TRBJ2-1
v_gene: TRBV27
CDR3nt: TGTGCCAGCAGTGGTGGGACTAGCGGGAGCCTCCATGAGCAGTTCTTC
CDR3aa: CASSGGTSGSLHEQFF

d_gene: TRBD2
abundance: .
j_gene: TRBJ2-7
v_gene: TRBV5-4
CDR3nt: TGTGCCAGCAGCTTGCAGGGGGGACTAGCGGGAGGCCCCTACGAGCAGTACTTC
CDR3aa: CASSLQGGLAGGPYEQYF

d_gene: .
abundance: .
j_gene: TRBJ2-3
v_gene: TRBV4-3
CDR3nt: TGCGCCAGCAGCCAAGAACCCCCGGGCCCCAGGGCCCCAAGCACAGATACGCAGTATTTT
CDR3aa: CASSQEPPGPRAPSTDTQYF

d_gene: TRBD1
abundance: .
j_gene: TRBJ2-7
v_gene: TRBV4-1
CDR3nt: TGCGCCAGCAGCCAAGCTTGTAACGGGACAGCGACCTACGAGCAGTACTTC
CDR3aa: CASSQACNGTATYEQYF

d_gene: .
abundance: .
j_gene: TRBJ2-7
v_gene: TRBV7-8
CDR3nt: TGTGCCAGCAGCGGTTGGCAGGCCTACGAGCAGTACTTC
CDR3aa: CASSGWQAYEQYF

d_gene: .
abundance: .
j_gene: TRBJ1-1
v_gene: TRBV5-1
CDR3nt: TGCGCCAGCAGCTTGGCCGGGAGCCTAGCTTTCTTT
CDR3aa: CASSLAGSLAFF

d_gene: TRBD2
abundance: .
j_gene: TRBJ2-1
v_gene: TRBV7-2
CDR3nt: TGTGCCAGCAGCTTGGGACTAGCGGGAGAAGAGCAGTTCTTC
CDR3aa: CASSLGLAGEEQFF

d_gene: .
abundance: .
j_gene: TRBJ2-7
v_gene: TRBV6-1
CDR3nt: TGTGCCAGCAGTGAAGTCCCTCGAGACCGGGATCCTAGCTCCTACGAGCAGTACTTC
CDR3aa: CASSEVPRDRDPSSYEQYF

d_gene: TRBD2
abundance: .
j_gene: TRBJ2-7
v_gene: TRBV5-3
CDR3nt: TGTGCCAGAAGCTTGGGGACTAGCGGGATGTCTGTGCAGTACTTC
CDR3aa: CARSLGTSGMSVQYF

d_gene: TRBD2
abundance: .
j_gene: TRBJ2-4
v_gene: TRBV5-4
CDR3nt: TGTGCCAGCACCCGGGGGACTAGCGTCCCGGGGGGGGCCAAAAACATTCAGTACTTC
CDR3aa: CASTRGTSVPGGAKNIQYF

d_gene: .
abundance: .
j_gene: TRBJ1-1
v_gene: TRBV10-1
CDR3nt: TGCGCCAGCACAGGCGCTGAAGCTTTCTTT
CDR3aa: CASTGAEAFF

d_gene: TRBD2
abundance: once
j_gene: TRBJ2-3
v_gene: TRBV5-1
CDR3nt: TGCGCCAGCAGCTCCGCGACTAGCGGCACAGATACGCAGTATTTT
CDR3aa: CASSSATSGTDTQYF

d_gene: TRBD2
abundance: .
j_gene: TRBJ2-1
v_gene: TRBV19
CDR3nt: TGTGCCAGTACCGCGGGCGGGAGATACAATGAGCAGTTCTTC
CDR3aa: CASTAGGRYNEQFF

d_gene: .
abundance: .
j_gene: TRBJ2-1
v_gene: TRBV6-5
CDR3nt: TGTGCCAGCGGGAGACCCGGTTCCGCGAATGAGCAGTTCTTC
CDR3aa: CASGRPGSANEQFF

d_gene: TRBD1
abundance: .
j_gene: TRBJ2-2
v_gene: TRBV2
CDR3nt: TGTGCCAGCAGGGCCGATCCGGGACAGGGGCCTATCGCCGGGGAGCTGTTTTTT
CDR3aa: CASRADPGQGPIAGELFF

d_gene: TRBD2
abundance: .
j_gene: TRBJ2-1
v_gene: TRBV27
CDR3nt: TGTGCCAGCAGTTTAGGGCGGGGGTCCTACAATGAGCAGTTCTTC
CDR3aa: CASSLGRGSYNEQFF

d_gene: TRBD1
abundance: .
j_gene: TRBJ1-1
v_gene: TRBV15
CDR3nt: TGTGCCACCAGCACCCGACAGGGAAAGAACACTGAAGCTTTCTTT
CDR3aa: CATSTRQGKNTEAFF

d_gene: TRBD2
abundance: .
j_gene: TRBJ2-1
v_gene: TRBV6-5
CDR3nt: TGTGCCAGCAGTTCCGGACTAGCGGGCCCCAATGAGCAGTTCTTC
CDR3aa: CASSSGLAGPNEQFF

d_gene: .
abundance: .
j_gene: TRBJ1-1
v_gene: TRBV7-2
CDR3nt: TGTGCCAGCAGCTTCCTTTCGAGCGCTGAAGCTTTCTTT
CDR3aa: CASSFLSSAEAFF

d_gene: TRBD1
abundance: .
j_gene: TRBJ2-3
v_gene: TRBV6-1
CDR3nt: TGTGCCAGCAGTGTAAGGGGGACAGGGGACGCAGATACGCAGTATTTT
CDR3aa: CASSVRGTGDADTQYF

d_gene: .
abundance: once
j_gene: TRBJ1-5
v_gene: TRBV7-2
CDR3nt: TGTGCCAGCAGATTAGACCCCGGCGGGTATAGCAATCAGCCCCAGCATTTT
CDR3aa: CASRLDPGGYSNQPQHF

d_gene: .
abundance: .
j_gene: TRBJ2-7
v_gene: TRBV5-6
CDR3nt: TGTGCCAGCAGCTTGGTTCCAGACTCCTACGAGCAGTACTTC
CDR3aa: CASSLVPDSYEQYF

d_gene: TRBD2
abundance: .
j_gene: TRBJ2-4
v_gene: TRBV5-1
CDR3nt: TGCGCCAGCAGCCCTGGGACTAGCGGGGGCCTAGCCAAAAACATTCAGTACTTC
CDR3aa: CASSPGTSGGLAKNIQYF

d_gene: .
abundance: .
j_gene: TRBJ2-6
v_gene: TRBV9
CDR3nt: TGTGCCAGCAGCGCCCCGGGGAGCTCTGGGGCCAACGTCCTGACTTTC
CDR3aa: CASSAPGSSGANVLTF

d_gene: .
abundance: .
j_gene: TRBJ1-1
v_gene: TRBV27
CDR3nt: TGTGCCAGCTGCTGGCAGGGCGAAGCTTTCTTT
CDR3aa: CASCWQGEAFF

d_gene: .
abundance: .
j_gene: TRBJ1-2
v_gene: TRBV6-7
CDR3nt: TGTGCCAGCAAAGTAGGGGGTACCAGCTATGGCTACACCTTC
CDR3aa: CASKVGGTSYGYTF

d_gene: TRBD2
abundance: .
j_gene: TRBJ2-1
v_gene: TRBV6-6
CDR3nt: TGTGCCAGCAGTTCCATAGCGGGGCTGTACAATGAGCAGTTCTTC
CDR3aa: CASSSIAGLYNEQFF

d_gene: .
abundance: .
j_gene: TRBJ2-2
v_gene: TRBV13
CDR3nt: TGTGCCAGCAGACTTACGCCCCTCATAGCGTCAGATGATTACACCGGGGAGCTGTTTTTT
CDR3aa: CASRLTPLIASDDYTGELFF

d_gene: .
abundance: .
j_gene: TRBJ1-2
v_gene: TRBV4-3
CDR3nt: TGCGCCAGCAGCCAAGATACGGGAGTCGGCTATGGCTACACCTTC
CDR3aa: CASSQDTGVGYGYTF

d_gene: .
abundance: .
j_gene: TRBJ2-2
v_gene: TRBV5-1
CDR3nt: TGCGCCAGCAGCCCGGACTCGACCGGGGAGCTGTTTTTT
CDR3aa: CASSPDSTGELFF

d_gene: TRBD2
abundance: .
j_gene: TRBJ2-1
v_gene: TRBV7-3
CDR3nt: TGTGCCAGCAGCCCAGCAGCGGGATTTGAGCAGTTCTTC
CDR3aa: CASSPAAGFEQFF

d_gene: .
abundance: .
j_gene: TRBJ2-7
v_gene: TRBV18
CDR3nt: TGTGCCAGCTCACAGCGATGGGGGGTCAGCTCCTACGAGCAGTACTTC
CDR3aa: CASSQRWGVSSYEQYF

d_gene: .
abundance: .
j_gene: TRBJ2-1
v_gene: TRBV28
CDR3nt: TGTGCCAGCAGTCCGAGGGGGTTGACCTACAATGAGCAGTTCTTC
CDR3aa: CASSPRGLTYNEQFF

d_gene: TRBD2
abundance: .
j_gene: TRBJ2-7
v_gene: TRBV4-3
CDR3nt: TGCGCCAGCAGCCACGGGACTAGCGGGAGCTCCTACGAGCAGTACTTC
CDR3aa: CASSHGTSGSSYEQYF

d_gene: .
abundance: .
j_gene: TRBJ2-7
v_gene: TRBV9
CDR3nt: TGTGCCAGCAGCCCAAAAGCGGACTCCTACGAGCAGTACTTC
CDR3aa: CASSPKADSYEQYF

d_gene: TRBD1
abundance: .
j_gene: TRBJ2-2
v_gene: TRBV9
CDR3nt: TGTGCCAGCAGCGCACCGGGACAGGTGGCTAAGAACACCGGGGAGCTGTTTTTT
CDR3aa: CASSAPGQVAKNTGELFF